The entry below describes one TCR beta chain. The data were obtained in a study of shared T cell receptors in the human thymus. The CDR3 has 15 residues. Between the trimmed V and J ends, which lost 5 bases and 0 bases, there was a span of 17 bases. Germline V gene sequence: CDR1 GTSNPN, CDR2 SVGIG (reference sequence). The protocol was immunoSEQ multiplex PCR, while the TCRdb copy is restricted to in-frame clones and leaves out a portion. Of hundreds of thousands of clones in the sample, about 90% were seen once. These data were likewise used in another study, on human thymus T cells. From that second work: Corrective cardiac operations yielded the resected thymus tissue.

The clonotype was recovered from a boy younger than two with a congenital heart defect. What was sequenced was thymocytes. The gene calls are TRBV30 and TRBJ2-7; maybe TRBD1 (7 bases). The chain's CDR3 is CAWARGTDASYEQYF. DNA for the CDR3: TGTGCCTGGGCCCGGGGGACAGACGCCTCCTACGAGCAGTACTTC.